A selection of T cell receptor beta chains follows, all from one sample in a study of blood T cell repertoires in COVID-19. Measured with immunoSEQ multiplex PCR; TCRdb has only the in-frame clones, and not every one. Of 150,000 to 200,000 clones detected, 80% to 90% appear once; the ten largest clones hold around 8.2%. The specimen was peripheral blood. The receptors were gathered from a man aged 55 to 70 with acute or convalescent COVID-19. CDR3s leave out the opening cysteine and the closing phenylalanine or tryptophan. Each record gives: V gene, clone size, J gene, CDR3 protein. Clone size is shown for a subset of rows, as once, few, many or a class of expanded clone.

v_gene: TRBV14
abundance: -
j_gene: TRBJ1-3
CDR3aa: ASSQGRSSGNTIY

v_gene: TRBV4-1
abundance: -
j_gene: TRBJ1-3
CDR3aa: ASSPRGINSGNTIY

v_gene: TRBV27
abundance: -
j_gene: TRBJ1-1
CDR3aa: ASSFSGGAMNTEAF

v_gene: TRBV4-1
abundance: once
j_gene: TRBJ2-1
CDR3aa: ASSQGQGSYNEQF

v_gene: TRBV4-2
abundance: -
j_gene: TRBJ1-4
CDR3aa: ASSQDRVNEKLF

v_gene: TRBV4-1
abundance: -
j_gene: TRBJ1-2
CDR3aa: ASSQDERIPQDRGHGYT

v_gene: TRBV28
abundance: -
j_gene: TRBJ2-7
CDR3aa: ASGTANYEQY

v_gene: TRBV28
abundance: few
j_gene: TRBJ1-5
CDR3aa: ASSSDRGVNQPQH

v_gene: TRBV6-5
abundance: -
j_gene: TRBJ1-1
CDR3aa: ASSYSKIGVTEAF

v_gene: TRBV30
abundance: -
j_gene: TRBJ2-1
CDR3aa: AWSATSNNEQF

v_gene: TRBV19
abundance: -
j_gene: TRBJ1-5
CDR3aa: ASSPHLSRAGNQPQH

v_gene: TRBV28
abundance: -
j_gene: TRBJ2-5
CDR3aa: ASSRGQGQTQY

v_gene: TRBV19
abundance: -
j_gene: TRBJ1-5
CDR3aa: ASSIDRDRPQH

v_gene: TRBV5-1
abundance: -
j_gene: TRBJ1-6
CDR3aa: ATRGSGEGSALH

v_gene: TRBV4-2
abundance: -
j_gene: TRBJ2-2
CDR3aa: ASSQAEGDSTGELF

v_gene: TRBV28
abundance: -
j_gene: TRBJ1-6
CDR3aa: ASSLTSHYNSPLH